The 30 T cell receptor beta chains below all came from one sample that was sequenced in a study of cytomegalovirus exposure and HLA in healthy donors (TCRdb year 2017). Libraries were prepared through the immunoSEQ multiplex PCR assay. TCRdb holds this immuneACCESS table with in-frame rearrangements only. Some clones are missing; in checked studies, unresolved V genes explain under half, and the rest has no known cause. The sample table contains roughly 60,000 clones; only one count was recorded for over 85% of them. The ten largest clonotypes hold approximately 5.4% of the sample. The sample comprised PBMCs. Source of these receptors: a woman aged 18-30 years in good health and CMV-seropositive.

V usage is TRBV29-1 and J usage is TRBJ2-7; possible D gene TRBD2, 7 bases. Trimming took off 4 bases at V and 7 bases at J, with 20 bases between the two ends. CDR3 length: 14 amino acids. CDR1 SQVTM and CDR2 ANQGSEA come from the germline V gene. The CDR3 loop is CSVVGGQGIGEQYF. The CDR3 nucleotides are TGCAGCGTTGTGGGGGGGCAGGGAATAGGAGAGCAGTACTTC.

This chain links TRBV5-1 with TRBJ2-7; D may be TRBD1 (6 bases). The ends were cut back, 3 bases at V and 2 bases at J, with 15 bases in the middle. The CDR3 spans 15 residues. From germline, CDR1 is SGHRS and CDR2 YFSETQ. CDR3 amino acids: CASSSQTGMPYEQYF. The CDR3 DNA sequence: TGCGCCAGCAGCTCTCAAACAGGGATGCCCTACGAGCAGTACTTC.

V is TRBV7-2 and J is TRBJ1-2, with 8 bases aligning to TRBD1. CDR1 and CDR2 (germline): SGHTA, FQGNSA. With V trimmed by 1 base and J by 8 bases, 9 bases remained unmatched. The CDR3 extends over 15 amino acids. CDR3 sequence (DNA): TGTGCCAGCAGCTTAGATCAGGGGGCGCGGGTAGGCTACACCTTC. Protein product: CASSLDQGARVGYTF. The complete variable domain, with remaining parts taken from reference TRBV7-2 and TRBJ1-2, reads GAGVSQSPSNKVTEKGKDVELRCDPISGHTALYWYRQSLGQGLEFLIYFQGNSAPDKSGLPSDRFSAERTGGSVSTLTIQRTQQEDSAVYLCASSLDQGARVGYTFGSGTRLTVV.

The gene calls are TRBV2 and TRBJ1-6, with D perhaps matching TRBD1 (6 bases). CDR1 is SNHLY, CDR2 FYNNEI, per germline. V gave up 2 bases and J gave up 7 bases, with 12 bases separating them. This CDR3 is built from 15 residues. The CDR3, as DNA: TGTGCCAGCAGTGAAAACAGGGCCGAAAATTCACCCCTCCACTTT. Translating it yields CASSENRAENSPLHF.

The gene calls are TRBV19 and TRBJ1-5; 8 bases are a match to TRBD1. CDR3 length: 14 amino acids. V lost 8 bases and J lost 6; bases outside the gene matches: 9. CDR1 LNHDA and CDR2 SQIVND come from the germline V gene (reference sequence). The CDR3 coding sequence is TGTGCCAGTGAACAGGGGGGGGTTGGTCAGCCCCAGCATTTT. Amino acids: CASEQGGVGQPQHF.

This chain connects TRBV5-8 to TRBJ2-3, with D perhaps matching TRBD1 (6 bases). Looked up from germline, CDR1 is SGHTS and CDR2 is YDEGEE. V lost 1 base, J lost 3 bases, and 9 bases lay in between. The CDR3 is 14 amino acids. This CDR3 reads CASSLTGFTDTQYF. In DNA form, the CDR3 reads TGTGCCAGCAGCTTGACAGGGTTTACAGATACGCAGTATTTT.

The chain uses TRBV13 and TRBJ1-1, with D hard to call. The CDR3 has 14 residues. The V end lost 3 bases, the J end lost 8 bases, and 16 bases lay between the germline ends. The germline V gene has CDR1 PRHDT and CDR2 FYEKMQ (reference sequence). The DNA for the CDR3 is TGTGCCAGCAGCTTCCCGTTGGAGGCTGGGGAAGCTTTCTTT. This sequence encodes CASSFPLEAGEAFF.

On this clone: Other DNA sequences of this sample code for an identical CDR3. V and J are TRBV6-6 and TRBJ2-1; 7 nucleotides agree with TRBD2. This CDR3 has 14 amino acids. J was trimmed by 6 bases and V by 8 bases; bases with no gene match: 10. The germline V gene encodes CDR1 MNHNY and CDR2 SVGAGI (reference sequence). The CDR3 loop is CASGGELGPNEQFF. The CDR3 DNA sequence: TGTGCCAGCGGGGGGGAACTGGGCCCCAATGAGCAGTTCTTC.

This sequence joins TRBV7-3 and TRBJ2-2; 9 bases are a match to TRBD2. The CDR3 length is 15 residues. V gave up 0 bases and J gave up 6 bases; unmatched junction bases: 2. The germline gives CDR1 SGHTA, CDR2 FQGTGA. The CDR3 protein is CASSLTSGGSGELFF. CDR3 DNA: TGTGCCAGCAGCTTAACTAGCGGGGGATCCGGGGAGCTGTTTTTT. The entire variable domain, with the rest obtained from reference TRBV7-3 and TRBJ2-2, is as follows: GAGVSQTPSNKVTEKGKYVELRCDPISGHTALYWYRQSLGQGPEFLIYFQGTGAADDSGLPNDRFFAVRPEGSVSTLKIQRTERGDSAVYLCASSLTSGGSGELFFGEGSRLTVL.

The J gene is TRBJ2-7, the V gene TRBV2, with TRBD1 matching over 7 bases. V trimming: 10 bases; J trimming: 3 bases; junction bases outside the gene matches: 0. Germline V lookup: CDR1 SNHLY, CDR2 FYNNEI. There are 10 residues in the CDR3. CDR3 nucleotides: TGTGCCACAGGGGGCTACGAGCAGTACTTC. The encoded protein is CATGGYEQYF.

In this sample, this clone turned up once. The CDR3 loop is CASSPGESSYEQYF. CDR3 nucleotide sequence: TGTGCCAGCAGTCCTGGAGAGAGCTCCTACGAGCAGTACTTC. V usage is TRBV2 and J usage is TRBJ2-7; D gene ambiguous. V lost 5 bases, J lost 0 bases, and 11 bases lay in between. This CDR3 comprises 14 residues. Germline CDR1 is SNHLY and CDR2 is FYNNEI.

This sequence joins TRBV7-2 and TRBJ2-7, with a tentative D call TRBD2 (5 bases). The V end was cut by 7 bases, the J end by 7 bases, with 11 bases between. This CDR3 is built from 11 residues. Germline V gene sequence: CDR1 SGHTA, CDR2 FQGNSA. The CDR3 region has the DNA TGTGCCAGCATCGCGGGCGGGGAGCAGTACTTC. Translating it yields CASIAGGEQYF.

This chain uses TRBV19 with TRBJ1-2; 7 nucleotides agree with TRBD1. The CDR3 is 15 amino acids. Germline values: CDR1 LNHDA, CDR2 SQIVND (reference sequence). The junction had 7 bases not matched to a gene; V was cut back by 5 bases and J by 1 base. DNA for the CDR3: TGTGCCAGTAGTGGGGGACAGCCCATTAACTATGGCTACACCTTC. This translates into CASSGGQPINYGYTF.

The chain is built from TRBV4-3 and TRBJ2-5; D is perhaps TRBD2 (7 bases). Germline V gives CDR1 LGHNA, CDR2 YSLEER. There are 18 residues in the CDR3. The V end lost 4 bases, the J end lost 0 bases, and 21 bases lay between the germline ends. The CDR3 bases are TGCGCCAGCAGCCGGAATTGGGGGGGCATTAACTACCAAGAGACCCAGTACTTC. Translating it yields CASSRNWGGINYQETQYF.

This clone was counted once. The DNA for the CDR3 is TGTGCCAGCAGCTACAGGGATACCGGTGGCTACACCTTC. This sequence encodes CASSYRDTGGYTF. This sequence joins TRBV7-9 and TRBJ1-2; a possible D gene is TRBD1 (6 bases). The CDR3 runs 13 residues. Trimming left V 4 bases short and J 7 bases short, with 13 bases between. The germline V gene has CDR1 SEHNR and CDR2 FQNEAQ (reference sequence). Variable domain in full (rest from reference TRBV7-9 and TRBJ1-2): DTGVSQNPRHKITKRGQNVTFRCDPISEHNRLYWYRQTLGQGPEFLTYFQNEAQLEKSRLLSDRFSAERPKGSFSTLEIQRTEQGDSAMYLCASSYRDTGGYTFGSGTRLTVV.

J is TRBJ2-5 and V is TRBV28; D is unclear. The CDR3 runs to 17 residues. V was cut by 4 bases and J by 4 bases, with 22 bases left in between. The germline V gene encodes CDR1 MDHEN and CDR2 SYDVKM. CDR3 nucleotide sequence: TGTGCCAGCAGTTCAATGGCCGGGTGGAGCGATAGAGAGACCCAGTACTTC. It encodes CASSSMAGWSDRETQYF.

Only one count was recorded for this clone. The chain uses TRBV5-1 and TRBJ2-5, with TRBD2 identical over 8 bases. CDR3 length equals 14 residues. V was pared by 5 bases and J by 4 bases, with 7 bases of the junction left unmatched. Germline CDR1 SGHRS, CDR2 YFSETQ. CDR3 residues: CASRPGGNGETQYF. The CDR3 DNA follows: TGCGCCAGCAGACCGGGGGGGAATGGAGAGACCCAGTACTTC. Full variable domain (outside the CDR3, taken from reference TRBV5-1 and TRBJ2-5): KAGVTQTPRYLIKTRGQQVTLSCSPISGHRSVSWYQQTPGQGLQFLFEYFSETQRNKGNFPGRFSGRQFSNSRSEMNVSTLELGDSALYLCASRPGGNGETQYFGPGTRLLVL.

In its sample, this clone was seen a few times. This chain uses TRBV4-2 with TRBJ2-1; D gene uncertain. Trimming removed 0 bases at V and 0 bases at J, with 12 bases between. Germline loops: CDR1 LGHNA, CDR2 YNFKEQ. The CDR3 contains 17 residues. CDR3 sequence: CASSQDLGSSSYNEQFF. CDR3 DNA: TGTGCCAGCAGCCAAGATTTGGGCTCGAGCTCCTACAATGAGCAGTTCTTC.

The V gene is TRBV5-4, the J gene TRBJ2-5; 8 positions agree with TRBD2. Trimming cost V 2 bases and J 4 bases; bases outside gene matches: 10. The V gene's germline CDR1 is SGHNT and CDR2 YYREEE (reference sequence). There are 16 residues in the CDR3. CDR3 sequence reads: CASSLGGGQSGETQYF. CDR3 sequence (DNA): TGTGCCAGCAGCTTAGGCGGGGGGCAATCCGGAGAGACCCAGTACTTC.

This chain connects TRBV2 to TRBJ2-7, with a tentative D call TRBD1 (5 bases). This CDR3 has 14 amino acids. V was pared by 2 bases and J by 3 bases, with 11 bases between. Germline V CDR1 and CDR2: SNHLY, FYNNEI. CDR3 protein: CASSENRIRYEQYF. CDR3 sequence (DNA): TGTGCCAGCAGTGAAAACAGGATCCGCTACGAGCAGTACTTC.

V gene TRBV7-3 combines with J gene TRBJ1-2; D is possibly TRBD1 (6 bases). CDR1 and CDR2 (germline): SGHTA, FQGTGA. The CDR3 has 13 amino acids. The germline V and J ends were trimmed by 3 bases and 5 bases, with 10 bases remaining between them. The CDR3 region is CASSFHREYGYTF. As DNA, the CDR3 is TGTGCCAGCAGCTTCCACAGGGAGTATGGCTACACCTTC.

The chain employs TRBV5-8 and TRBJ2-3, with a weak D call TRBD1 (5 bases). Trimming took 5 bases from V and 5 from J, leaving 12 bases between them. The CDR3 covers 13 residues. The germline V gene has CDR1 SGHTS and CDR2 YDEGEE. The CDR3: CASRSRAIDTQYF. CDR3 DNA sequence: TGTGCCAGCAGGTCCAGGGCCATAGATACGCAGTATTTT.

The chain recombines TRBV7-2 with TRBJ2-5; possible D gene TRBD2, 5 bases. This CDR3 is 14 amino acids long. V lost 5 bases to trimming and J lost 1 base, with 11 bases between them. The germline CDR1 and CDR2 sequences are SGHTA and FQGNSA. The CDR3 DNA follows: TGTGCCAGCAGCCCTAGCCGGGCCCAAGAGACCCAGTACTTC. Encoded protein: CASSPSRAQETQYF.

In DNA, the CDR3 is TGTGCCAGCAGTTACTCGGCCCAGGGGCCCCAGCATTTT. Translation gives CASSYSAQGPQHF. V usage is TRBV6-5 and J usage is TRBJ1-5; weak D call: TRBD1 (5 bases). CDR1 is MNHEY and CDR2 is SVGAGI in the germline V gene. There are 13 residues in the CDR3. V was shortened by 0 bases and J by 9 bases, with 9 bases between the two germline ends.

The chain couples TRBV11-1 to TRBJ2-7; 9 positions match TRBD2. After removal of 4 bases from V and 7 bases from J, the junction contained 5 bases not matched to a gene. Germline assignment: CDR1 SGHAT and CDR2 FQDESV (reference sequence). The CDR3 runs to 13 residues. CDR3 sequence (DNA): TGTGCCAGCAGCTCTAGCGGGATCGGGGAGCAGTACTTC. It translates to CASSSSGIGEQYF. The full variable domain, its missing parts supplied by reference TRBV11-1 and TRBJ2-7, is EAEVAQSPRYKITEKSQAVAFWCDPISGHATLYWYRQILGQGPELLVQFQDESVVDDSQLPKDRFSAERLKGVDSTLKIQPAELGDSAMYLCASSSSGIGEQYFGPGTRLTVT.

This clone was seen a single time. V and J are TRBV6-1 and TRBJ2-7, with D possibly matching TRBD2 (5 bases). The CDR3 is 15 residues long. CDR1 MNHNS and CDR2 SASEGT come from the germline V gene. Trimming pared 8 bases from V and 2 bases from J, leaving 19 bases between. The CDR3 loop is CASRPRAVTTYEQYF. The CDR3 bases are TGTGCCAGCCGTCCAAGGGCGGTGACTACCTACGAGCAGTACTTC.

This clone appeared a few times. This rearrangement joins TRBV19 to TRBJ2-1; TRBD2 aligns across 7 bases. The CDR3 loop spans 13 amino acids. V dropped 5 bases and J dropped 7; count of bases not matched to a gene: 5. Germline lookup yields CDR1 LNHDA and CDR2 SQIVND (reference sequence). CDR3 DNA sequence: TGTGCCAGTAGTTTCCAGGGAGGGAATGAGCAGTTCTTC. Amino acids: CASSFQGGNEQFF.

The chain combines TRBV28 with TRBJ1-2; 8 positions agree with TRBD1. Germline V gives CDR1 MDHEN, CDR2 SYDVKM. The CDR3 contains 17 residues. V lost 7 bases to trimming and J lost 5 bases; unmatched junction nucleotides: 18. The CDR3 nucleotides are TGTGCCAGCACCTCGGGAGTACGGACAGGGAAGATTTATGGCTACACCTTC. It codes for CASTSGVRTGKIYGYTF.

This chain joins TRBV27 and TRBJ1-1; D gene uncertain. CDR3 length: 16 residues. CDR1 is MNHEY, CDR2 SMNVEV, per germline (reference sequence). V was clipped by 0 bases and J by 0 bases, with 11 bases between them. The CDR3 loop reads CASSLSGTALNTEAFF. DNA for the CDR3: TGTGCCAGCAGTTTATCAGGCACAGCCTTGAACACTGAAGCTTTCTTT.

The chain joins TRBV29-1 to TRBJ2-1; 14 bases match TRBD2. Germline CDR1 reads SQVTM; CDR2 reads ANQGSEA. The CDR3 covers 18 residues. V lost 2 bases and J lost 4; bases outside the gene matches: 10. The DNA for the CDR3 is TGCAGCGTTGAAAAGACTAGCGGGGGGGAAGCTATATACAATGAGCAGTTCTTC. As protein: CSVEKTSGGEAIYNEQFF.